Listed below are T cell receptor beta chains from one sample, sequenced in a study of identical twins. TCRdb itself ran the 5' RACE reads through MiXCR, one entry per CDR3 protein. Of 500,000 or so distinct CDR3 sequences listed, less than 25% are singletons. This same sample was also taken into another study, of T cells expressing NK-cell markers.

Sequenced sample: CD4+ T cells sorted from blood. Receptors were obtained from a woman under 30 in good health. The CDR3 runs from the conserved cysteine through the conserved F or W. The D gene is left open where the match is weak. Expanded clones get a size class; other rows say once, few or many, or leave the size out.

CDR3nt | CDR3aa | v_gene | abundance | d_gene | j_gene
TGCAGTGGGAGGACTAGCGGTCGAACCTACGAGCAGTACTTC | CSGRTSGRTYEQYF | TRBV20-1 | few | TRBD2 | TRBJ2-7
TGTGCCAGCATGCTGGGGGAGTACAATGAGCAGTTCTTC | CASMLGEYNEQFF | TRBV7-8 | . | . | TRBJ2-1
TGTGCCAGCACAACACCTAGCGGGAGTCTTGGCCATGAGCAGTTCTTC | CASTTPSGSLGHEQFF | TRBV6-1 | few | TRBD2 | TRBJ2-1
TGTGCCAGCAGTCCGCGACAGGTCTACGAGCAGTACTTC | CASSPRQVYEQYF | TRBV12-3/TRBV12-4 | . | . | TRBJ2-7
TGTGCCAGCAGTTTCCGGGACGGGATTTCACCCCTCCACTTT | CASSFRDGISPLHF | TRBV12-3/TRBV12-4 | few | . | TRBJ1-6
TGCGCCAGCAGCCCGACCCGGACAGATTATGGCTACACCTTC | CASSPTRTDYGYTF | TRBV5-1 | . | . | TRBJ1-2
TGTGCCAGCAAAGGGGCTGACTCTGGGGCCAACGTCCTGACTTTC | CASKGADSGANVLTF | TRBV6-1 | few | . | TRBJ2-6
TGTGCCAGCAGTCTTAGCGTTTTCTCCTACGAGCAGTACTTC | CASSLSVFSYEQYF | TRBV6-1 | . | . | TRBJ2-7
TGTGCCAGCAGTGAAGCGCAGGAGGAAGGCTACACCTTC | CASSEAQEEGYTF | TRBV25-1 | . | . | TRBJ1-2
TGTGCCAGCAGCTTAGGGCCGGTCTCGGATTCACCCCTCCACTTT | CASSLGPVSDSPLHF | TRBV7-9 | . | . | TRBJ1-6
TGCAGTGCTAGTTTCCCCAAACAGGGAACAACTGAAGCTTTCTTT | CSASFPKQGTTEAFF | TRBV20-1 | medium-sized | . | TRBJ1-1
TGTGCCAGCAGCCCTCAACTAAGACAGGGGGAGCTGTTTTTT | CASSPQLRQGELFF | TRBV9 | few | . | TRBJ2-2
TGTGCCAGCAGTTACGGGCTGATGAACACTGAAGCTTTCTTT | CASSYGLMNTEAFF | TRBV6-5 | . | . | TRBJ1-1
TGTGCCAGCTCACCAATAACGAGTTCTAATGAAAAACTGTTTTTT | CASSPITSSNEKLFF | TRBV18 | . | . | TRBJ1-4
TGTGCCAGCAGCCCCGCCCCGGGAACCCAGTACTTC | CASSPAPGTQYF | TRBV7-2 | . | . | TRBJ2-5
TGTGCCAGCACCCTATTGGGAGGGGATCTGGGTGAAGCTTTCTTT | CASTLLGGDLGEAFF | TRBV7-9 | few | . | TRBJ1-1
TGCAGTGCTGCGGGGGCGGACAGGGCCTACAATGAGCAGTTCTTC | CSAAGADRAYNEQFF | TRBV20-1 | . | . | TRBJ2-1
TGCAGTGTGACAGGAGTAAACGGGAACACTGAAGCTTTCTTT | CSVTGVNGNTEAFF | TRBV20-1 | . | . | TRBJ1-1
TGTGCCAGCAGCTTGGGCGGGGCCACCTACAATGAGCAGTTCTTC | CASSLGGATYNEQFF | TRBV5-8 | many | . | TRBJ2-1
TGCGCCAGCAGCTTGTTGGGACACTATGGCTACACCTTC | CASSLLGHYGYTF | TRBV5-1 | . | . | TRBJ1-2
TGCGCCAGCAGCTTGGACCCAGGGCCCTACGAGCAGTACTTC | CASSLDPGPYEQYF | TRBV5-1 | . | . | TRBJ2-7
TGCAGTGCTACTTTCAGGGGACGGCAGCCCCAGCATTTT | CSATFRGRQPQHF | TRBV20-1 | many | . | TRBJ1-5